The clone carrying this T cell receptor beta chain was observed a single time. Its target is unknown. The donors were in the approximately 120-subject validation cohort, distinct from the roughly 600-subject first cohort. These data come from a study of cytomegalovirus exposure and HLA in healthy donors. Study observations and caveats: The tendency of first-cohort TCR clusters to co-occur in the 90 to 150 validation repertoires was the finding of a later analysis.

Some clones are missing from TCRdb's copy, which holds only in-frame ones; the method was immunoSEQ multiplex PCR. The sample includes 55,000 to 70,000 clones, roughly 90% of them seen just once. The source of this sequence is a young woman in good health and CMV-seronegative. Source material: PBMCs.

The chain's CDR3 is CASSPDRGNYGYTF. CDR3 DNA sequence: TGTGCCAGCAGCCCGGACAGAGGGAACTATGGCTACACCTTC. The chain is built from TRBV2 and TRBJ1-2; D is possibly TRBD1 (6 bases). The germline V and J ends were trimmed by 6 bases and 2 bases, with 13 bases remaining between them. Germline assignment: CDR1 SNHLY and CDR2 FYNNEI. CDR3 length equals 14 residues. The complete variable domain, with remaining parts taken from reference TRBV2 and TRBJ1-2, reads EPEVTQTPSHQVTQMGQEVILRCVPISNHLYFYWYRQILGQKVEFLVSFYNNEISEKSEIFDDQFSVERPDGSNFTLKIRSTKLEDSAMYFCASSPDRGNYGYTFGSGTRLTVV.